This passage covers 8 T cell receptor beta chains from one sample sequenced in a study of regulatory T cells in long-lasting Graves disease. As to time point: newly diagnosed GD, antithyroid drugs for less than 3 months. Extracted RNA from PBMCs served as the source of the TCR library. In building TCR beta libraries, iRepertoire HTBI primers were used together with Arm-PCR of CDR3 regions. TCRdb ran MiXCR on the multiplex PCR reads and lists one entry per CDR3 protein. Counted here are under 500,000 distinct CDR3 sequences, 16% occurring once; the ten biggest clones make up over 8.5%. Separately, the same data were catalogued under a study of T cells in Graves' hyperthyroidism and ophthalmopathy.

The material sequenced was peripheral blood mononuclear cells (PBMCs), taken at new diagnosis, from a patient treated with antithyroid drugs. Receptor source: a woman aged 30 to 39 with Graves disease.

This clonotype was seen many times. The genes are TRBV6-2 or TRBV6-3 and TRBJ2-1; 13 bases are a match to TRBD2. The CDR3 consists of 20 residues. Germline lookup yields CDR1 MNHEY and CDR2 SVGEGT. Trimming at V came to 2 bases and at J to 5 bases, leaving 15 bases not matched to a gene. The CDR3 nucleotides read TGTGCCAGCAGTTACAAGGGCCTACTAGCGGGAGGGCCAAAGGACAATGAGCAGTTCTTC. It translates to CASSYKGLLAGGPKDNEQFF.

This clonotype has a count of ten or more. The chain joins TRBV7-9 to TRBJ2-7; 7 bases map to TRBD1. V dropped 5 bases and J dropped 2; count of bases not matched to a gene: 6. This CDR3 is built from 14 residues. The germline V gene has CDR1 SEHNR and CDR2 FQNEAQ (reference sequence). CDR3 DNA: TGTGCCAGCAGCCACCGGGACAGAGCCTACGAGCAGTACTTC. It encodes CASSHRDRAYEQYF.

Worth noting for this clonotype: A much larger clone sits a single nucleotide away, making a read error possible. V is TRBV6-1 and J is TRBJ1-3; 9 bases align to TRBD1. Germline loops: CDR1 MNHNS, CDR2 SASEGT. This CDR3 is built from 17 residues. CDR3 DNA sequence: TGTGCCGGCAGTGCCACCGGGACAGGGTTCTCTGGAAACACCATATATTTT. Its protein is CAGSATGTGFSGNTIYF.

Many counts were recorded for this clonotype. The chain has TRBV15 and TRBJ1-4; D not certain. In germline, CDR1 is LNHNV, CDR2 YYDKDF (reference sequence). This CDR3 is 16 amino acids long. V was pared by 0 bases and J by 3 bases, with 11 bases between. CDR3 nucleotides: TGTGCCACCAGCAGAGAGAGACCGATTCCTAATGAAAAACTGTTTTTT. It translates to CATSRERPIPNEKLFF.

This clonotype was observed at least ten times. The rearrangement uses TRBV20-1 and TRBJ2-7; 7 nucleotides line up with TRBD2. The CDR3 sequence is 13 residues long. Germline assignment: CDR1 DFQATT and CDR2 SNEGSKA (reference sequence). V lost 2 bases, J lost 4 bases, and 5 bases stayed unmatched. In DNA form, the CDR3 reads TGCAGTGCTAGATCGGCGGGAGAGTACGAGCAGTACTTC. Translated: CSARSAGEYEQYF.

This clonotype has ten or more counts. This chain links TRBV9 with TRBJ2-5; 7 bases are a match to TRBD2. The CDR3 is 16 residues long. After removal of 0 bases from V and 1 base from J, the junction contained 6 bases not matched to a gene. From germline, CDR1 is SGDLS and CDR2 YYNGEE. The CDR3: CASSVGAGVPQETQYF. CDR3 nucleotides: TGTGCCAGCAGCGTAGGTGCGGGAGTTCCCCAAGAGACCCAGTACTTC. Full variable domain (rest looked up from reference TRBV9 and TRBJ2-5): DSGVTQTPKHLITATGQRVTLRCSPRSGDLSVYWYQQSLDQGLQFLIQYYNGEERAKGNILERFSAQQFPDLHSELNLSSLELGDSALYFCASSVGAGVPQETQYFGPGTRLLVL.

This clonotype was counted ten times or more. This sequence joins TRBV18 and TRBJ1-1; a weak D match, TRBD1 (5 bases). Germline CDR1 KGHSH, CDR2 LQKENI. Trimming cost V 8 bases and J 3 bases, with 13 bases left between them. This CDR3 comprises 13 residues. The CDR3 loop is CASQGAVHTEAFF. The CDR3, as DNA: TGTGCCAGCCAAGGGGCAGTTCACACTGAAGCTTTCTTT.

The chain has TRBV28 and TRBJ2-7; unclear D gene. This CDR3 is built from 12 residues. Germline V lookup: CDR1 MDHEN, CDR2 SYDVKM. V was cut by 4 bases and J by 4 bases, with 8 bases left in between. DNA for the CDR3: TGTGCCAGCAGTTCTAGGTTATACGAGCAGTACTTC. Its protein is CASSSRLYEQYF.